The T cell receptor (beta chain) described here comes from a study of beta chain features in type 1 diabetes. Study overall: Comparable age, gender and cell yields were observed in patients relative to healthy donors. The examined sorted cells totaled around 100,000,000 across samples.

Isolated RNA was reverse transcribed in full, so expressed TCRB transcripts were sequenced. Clones were sequenced by immunoSEQ multiplex PCR, and TCRdb holds only the in-frame ones, with some missing. The sample has 850,000 to 900,000 clones, 15% to 20% seen once. The single heparinised draw taken from each donor contained around 120 mL of blood on average. Sorting based on CD45RO/CCR7/CD25/CD127/CD95/CD27 separated CD4+ naive, central memory, regulatory and stem cell-like memory cells. This clone was seen a handful of times. The length of the CDR3 is 16 residues. The V and J ends lost 6 bases and 0 bases, in that order; junction bases with no gene match: 9. Looked up from germline, CDR1 is MNHEY and CDR2 is SMNVEV (reference sequence).

The chain employs TRBV27 and TRBJ2-3; 7 nucleotides agree with TRBD1. This TCR came from a woman between 18 and 29 years old in good health. The source material was naive CD4+ T cells from blood. The CDR3 DNA follows: TGTGCCAGCAGCTTCTACAGGGGCACTAGCACAGATACGCAGTATTTT. As protein: CASSFYRGTSTDTQYF.